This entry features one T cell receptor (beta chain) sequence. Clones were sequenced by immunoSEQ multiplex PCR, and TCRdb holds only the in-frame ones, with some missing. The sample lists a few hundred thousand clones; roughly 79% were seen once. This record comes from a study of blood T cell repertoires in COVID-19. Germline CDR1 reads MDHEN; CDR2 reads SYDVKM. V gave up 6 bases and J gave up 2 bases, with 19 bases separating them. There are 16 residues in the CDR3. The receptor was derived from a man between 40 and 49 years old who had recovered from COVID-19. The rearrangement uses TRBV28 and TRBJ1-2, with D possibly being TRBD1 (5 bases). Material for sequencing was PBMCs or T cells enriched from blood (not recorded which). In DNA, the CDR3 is TGTGCCAGCAGCGCTAGACTGGGGCAGGGCAACTATGGCTACACCTTC. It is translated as CASSARLGQGNYGYTF.